This is a list of T cell receptor beta chains from one sample in a study of blood T cell repertoires in COVID-19. TCRdb keeps only in-frame clones here, not all; method: immunoSEQ multiplex PCR. The sample lists fewer than 85,000 clones, roughly 90% occurring once. The sequenced material came from peripheral blood. Source of these receptors: a human donor in a cohort sampled during active COVID-19. The CDR3 runs from the conserved cysteine through the conserved F or W.

v_gene	j_gene	CDR3aa
TRBV15	TRBJ2-7	CATSRDISYEQYF
TRBV7-9	TRBJ1-1	CASSLGQHTEAFF
TRBV19	TRBJ2-5	CASSSPSLVQETQYF
TRBV2	TRBJ1-2	CASSEGRGRIYGYTF
TRBV19	TRBJ1-1	CASSPRDREAFF
TRBV18	TRBJ2-3	CASSPSVTAGRDTQYF
TRBV2	TRBJ2-1	CASRRLAGSYNEQFF
TRBV4-2	TRBJ2-7	CASSQEDNGRPYEQYF
TRBV2	TRBJ1-4	CASYLQEGASEKLFF
TRBV2	TRBJ2-1	CASSAGLAGGGEQFF
TRBV6-5	TRBJ1-5	CASILKENSNQPQHF
TRBV10-3	TRBJ2-3	CAISESKEIAGATDTQYF
TRBV7-9	TRBJ2-1	CASSEERIRLGHEQFF
TRBV6-5	TRBJ1-6	CASFPMSSYNSPLHF
TRBV25-1	TRBJ2-3	CASSAGQGPLDTQYF
TRBV7-2	TRBJ2-2	CASSQQGALTGELFF
TRBV10-2	TRBJ2-7	CASTGTPRVGEQYF
TRBV3-1/TRBV3-2	TRBJ2-2	CASSQEDSGELFF
TRBV11-2	TRBJ1-1	CASSLSGEAFF
TRBV11-2	TRBJ1-2	CASSRAGNYGYTF
TRBV3-1/TRBV3-2	TRBJ2-2	CASSPRENTGELFF
TRBV5-4	TRBJ1-1	CASSWGTGATEAFF
TRBV6-6	TRBJ2-5	CASRAGGASGETQYF
TRBV15	TRBJ2-7	CATSRDYRQAIMEKQYF
TRBV23-1	TRBJ2-7	CASARESGSSYEQYF
TRBV7-2	TRBJ1-1	CASSLALGENTEAFF
TRBV2	TRBJ1-2	CASSSTGGGSYGYTF
TRBV13	TRBJ2-3	CASRATSVGTDTQYF
TRBV7-9	TRBJ1-6	CASSLEGRNSPLHF
TRBV3-1/TRBV3-2	TRBJ1-1	CASSQVQGNTEAFF
TRBV7-9	TRBJ2-3	CASSASGSSTDTQYF
TRBV6-5	TRBJ2-7	CATPGQGLYEQYF
TRBV4-1	TRBJ1-5	CASSQADRDQPQHF
TRBV29-1	TRBJ1-2	CSVEASWGAVGYTF
TRBV5-4	TRBJ2-1	CASSLGTSGRSNEQFF
TRBV7-2	TRBJ1-4	CASTPGRAGANEKLFF
TRBV2	TRBJ2-5	CASSDSGVGTQYF
TRBV3-1/TRBV3-2	TRBJ1-6	CASSLGPQGANSPLHF
TRBV11-2	TRBJ2-7	CASSFSGGAGEQYF
TRBV27	TRBJ1-2	CASRGTGVPNYGYTF
TRBV6-2/TRBV6-3	TRBJ2-5	CASSERGGYQETQYF
TRBV5-1	TRBJ1-1	CASSLGQVNTEAFF
TRBV10-3	TRBJ2-3	CATRPGTETDTQYF
TRBV29-1	TRBJ2-5	CSVEGGVGGSGETQYF
TRBV28	TRBJ2-7	CASSTNRGGAREQYF
TRBV2	TRBJ2-1	CASSPRTSAEVQFF
TRBV27	TRBJ1-2	CASSHRQGFGYGYTF
TRBV30	TRBJ2-2	CAWSPFEGTTNTGELFF
TRBV5-1	TRBJ1-5	CASSLEPGNQPQHF
TRBV7-2	TRBJ2-3	CASSLTAGTSSTDTQYF
TRBV6-2/TRBV6-3	TRBJ2-1	CASSRGLAGEHEQFF
TRBV14	TRBJ2-1	CASSQTGSSYNEQFF
TRBV7-9	TRBJ1-2	CASSSPGGVRGYTF
TRBV14	TRBJ1-1	CASSPQGRGNTEAFF